The 25 T cell receptor beta chains below all came from one sample that was sequenced in a study of OX40 agonist ivuxolimab in advanced cancers. Method: immunoSEQ multiplex PCR; TCRdb's copy keeps in-frame clones and lacks some. The table has roughly 76,000 clones, over 80% seen once. Sample: CD4+ or CD8+ T cells sorted from blood, taken in a trial of the OX40 agonist ivuxolimab. The receptors stem from an adult with an advanced solid tumor such as melanoma, head and neck, liver or kidney cancer.

This clone was seen only a few times. The chain has TRBV25-1 and TRBJ1-2, with D possibly matching TRBD1 (5 bases). Germline loops: CDR1 MGHDK, CDR2 SYGVNS. V was shortened by 10 bases and J by 8 bases, with 14 bases between the two germline ends. The CDR3 runs 11 residues. Written as DNA, the CDR3 is TGTGCCACTACGGAAGGGGAAGGCTACACCTTC. Residues: CATTEGEGYTF.

The chain has TRBV11-2 and TRBJ2-3; 7 positions match TRBD1. The trim removed 4 bases at V and 2 bases at J, leaving 3 bases unmatched. Germline V CDR1 and CDR2: SGHAT, FQNNGV. This CDR3 spans 14 amino acids. The CDR3 bases are TGTGCCAGCAGCTCCGACAGGGTCACAGATACGCAGTATTTT. This codes for CASSSDRVTDTQYF.

V gene TRBV18 combines with J gene TRBJ1-4; D is perhaps TRBD1 (5 bases). Trimming cost V 3 bases and J 7 bases, with 9 bases left between them. Germline CDR1 is KGHSH and CDR2 is LQKENI. The CDR3 runs to 13 residues. The CDR3 sequence: CASSPRVSEKLFF. The CDR3 DNA sequence: TGTGCCAGCTCACCCAGGGTTAGTGAAAAACTGTTTTTT.

The rearrangement joins TRBV7-2 to TRBJ1-1; unclear D gene. Germline V gene data show CDR1 as SGHTA and CDR2 as FQGNSA. This CDR3 is 15 amino acids long. The V gene lost 5 bases and the J gene lost 4 bases, with 17 bases spanning the gap. The CDR3, as DNA: TGTGCCAGCAGCCCCCGTTTGAGCCCGGGCACTGAAGCTTTCTTT. Translation gives CASSPRLSPGTEAFF. Full variable domain (remainder filled in from reference TRBV7-2 and TRBJ1-1): GAGVSQSPSNKVTEKGKDVELRCDPISGHTALYWYRQSLGQGLEFLIYFQGNSAPDKSGLPSDRFSAERTGGSVSTLTIQRTQQEDSAVYLCASSPRLSPGTEAFFGQGTRLTVV.

V gene TRBV4-3 combines with J gene TRBJ2-7; maybe TRBD2 (5 bases). Trimming pared 1 base from V and 4 bases from J, leaving 14 bases between. The CDR3 loop spans 15 amino acids. Germline CDR1 LGHNA, CDR2 YSLEER. The CDR3 reads CASSQGRGKPYEQYF. CDR3 sequence (DNA): TGCGCCAGCAGCCAAGGGCGAGGGAAACCGTACGAGCAGTACTTC.

The chain joins TRBV15 to TRBJ2-5; D unclear. Germline V gene data show CDR1 as LNHNV and CDR2 as YYDKDF (reference sequence). The CDR3 is made up of 13 amino acids. Trimming cost V 6 bases and J 2 bases, with 10 bases left between them. CDR3 sequence: CATRAPVQETQYF. The CDR3 DNA is TGTGCCACCAGGGCCCCGGTTCAAGAGACCCAGTACTTC.

Comment on this clone: The identical CDR3 is also encoded by other nucleotide sequences in the sample. The genes are TRBV5-6 and TRBJ2-1, with D maybe TRBD2 (5 bases). The CDR3 runs 12 residues. Germline CDR1 SGHDT, CDR2 YYEEEE. V was clipped by 4 bases and J by 7 bases, with 9 bases between them. The CDR3 bases are TGTGCCAGCAGCCTTCGGAGGAATGAGCAGTTCTTC. It is translated as CASSLRRNEQFF.

The chain employs TRBV5-1 and TRBJ2-7, with TRBD2 identical over 12 bases. J lost 3 bases, V lost 4 bases, and 8 bases had no gene match. This CDR3 is built from 16 residues. The V gene's germline CDR1 is SGHRS and CDR2 YFSETQ. CDR3 sequence reads: CASSNGGTSGYYEQYF. In nucleotides, the CDR3 is TGCGCCAGCAGCAACGGAGGGACTAGCGGGTACTACGAGCAGTACTTC.

This chain joins TRBV5-1 and TRBJ1-3; TRBD1 is a possible D gene (6 bases). Germline V gene lookup returns CDR1 SGHRS and CDR2 YFSETQ. The CDR3 consists of 15 residues. The V end was cut by 1 base, the J end by 4 bases, with 12 bases between. This CDR3 is CASSLRSGAGNTIYF. The DNA of the CDR3 is TGCGCCAGCAGCTTGAGATCAGGGGCGGGAAACACCATATATTTT.

The chain combines TRBV11-2 with TRBJ2-5; the D gene is possibly TRBD2 (5 bases). V dropped 5 bases and J dropped 3 bases, with 13 bases sitting between them. CDR1 SGHAT and CDR2 FQNNGV come from the germline V gene. There are 14 residues in the CDR3. The CDR3 DNA reads as TGTGCCAGCAGCCAGTTCATGAGGGAAGAGACCCAGTACTTC. It codes for CASSQFMREETQYF. The whole variable domain, remainder taken from reference TRBV11-2 and TRBJ2-5, is EAGVAQSPRYKIIEKRQSVAFWCNPISGHATLYWYQQILGQGPKLLIQFQNNGVVDDSQLPKDRFSAERLKGVDSTLKIQPAKLEDSAVYLCASSQFMREETQYFGPGTRLLVL.

The chain uses TRBV28 and TRBJ1-2, with 7 nucleotides matching TRBD1. Germline V gene sequence: CDR1 MDHEN, CDR2 SYDVKM. The junction had 13 bases not matched to a gene; V was cut back by 5 bases and J by 7 bases. There are 15 residues in the CDR3. The CDR3 nucleotides read TGTGCCAGCAGTACCCGGGACAGTCCCCTATTTGGCTACACCTTC. It encodes CASSTRDSPLFGYTF.

The chain has TRBV9 and TRBJ1-5; perhaps TRBD1 as D (5 bases). Germline values: CDR1 SGDLS, CDR2 YYNGEE. The V gene lost 3 bases and the J gene lost 1 base, with 8 bases spanning the gap. The CDR3 runs 14 residues. The DNA for the CDR3 is TGTGCCAGCAGCGCACCAGGGAGCAATCAGCCCCAGCATTTT. It specifies CASSAPGSNQPQHF.

CDR3 in amino acids: CASRIAGGPQDTQYF. The CDR3 nucleotides read TGTGCCAGCAGGATAGCGGGAGGGCCCCAGGATACGCAGTATTTT. The chain joins TRBV6-5 to TRBJ2-3; TRBD2 matches 11 bases. The CDR3 runs to 15 residues. Germline values: CDR1 MNHEY, CDR2 SVGAGI. V was pared by 6 bases and J by 6 bases, with 8 bases of the junction left unmatched.

This clone has only a few counts. The genes are TRBV6-6 and TRBJ2-7, with 8 bases fitting TRBD1. J was trimmed by 6 bases and V by 2 bases; bases with no gene match: 6. The CDR3 has 14 residues. CDR1 MNHNY and CDR2 SVGAGI come from the germline V gene (reference sequence). CDR3 loop: CASSYGTGRAEQYF. The CDR3 DNA reads TGTGCCAGCAGTTACGGGACAGGAAGAGCCGAGCAGTACTTC.

The chain links TRBV11-1 to TRBJ1-3; weak D call: TRBD1 (5 bases). Germline V gene sequence: CDR1 SGHAT, CDR2 FQDESV (reference sequence). V was clipped by 5 bases and J by 2 bases, with 10 bases between them. The CDR3 extends over 14 amino acids. This CDR3 is CASSRTGPGNTIYF. CDR3 in DNA: TGTGCCAGCAGCCGGACGGGGCCTGGAAACACCATATATTTT.

This chain links TRBV11-1 with TRBJ2-1, with TRBD2 matching 8 bases. CDR1 and CDR2 from the germline V gene are SGHAT and FQDESV (reference sequence). This CDR3 is built from 12 residues. V shed 8 bases, J shed 7 bases, and the junction held 4 bases outside the gene matches. CDR3 sequence reads: CASLGGRNEQFF. The CDR3 DNA follows: TGTGCCAGCTTGGGCGGGAGGAATGAGCAGTTCTTC.

This chain connects TRBV6-5 to TRBJ2-7; the D call may be TRBD1 or TRBD2 (5 bases each). With 2 bases removed from V and 2 bases from J, the gap between germline ends came to 13 bases. The CDR3 loop spans 15 amino acids. The germline CDR1 and CDR2 sequences are MNHEY and SVGAGI. As DNA, the CDR3 is TGTGCCAGCAGTTACGGGCCCCTGGGGGCCTACGAGCAGTACGTC. Protein product: CASSYGPLGAYEQYV.

J is TRBJ1-1 and V is TRBV19, with D unclear. The CDR3 has 12 residues. Germline V lookup: CDR1 LNHDA, CDR2 SQIVND (reference sequence). V was trimmed by 4 bases and J by 1 base, leaving 4 bases between them. The CDR3 loop is CASSKRNTEAFF. CDR3 DNA sequence: TGTGCCAGTAGTAAGAGGAACACTGAAGCTTTCTTT.

V and J are TRBV7-2 and TRBJ2-5, with 9 bases aligning to TRBD1. Looked up from germline, CDR1 is SGHTA and CDR2 is FQGNSA. The J segment lost 4 bases and the V segment lost 5 bases, leaving 11 bases of the junction unmatched. This CDR3 comprises 16 residues. CDR3 protein: CASSRTQGAQGETQYF. CDR3 coding DNA: TGTGCCAGCAGCCGGACACAGGGGGCCCAAGGAGAGACCCAGTACTTC.

This clone was seen a handful of times. The rearrangement links TRBV18 to TRBJ2-5; D may be TRBD1 (6 bases). Between the trimmed V and J ends, which lost 4 bases and 3 bases, there was a span of 6 bases. CDR3 length: 12 residues. Per germline, CDR1 KGHSH and CDR2 LQKENI. The CDR3 reads CASSQGEETQYF. The DNA for the CDR3 is TGTGCCAGCTCACAGGGGGAAGAGACCCAGTACTTC.

V and J are TRBV19 and TRBJ2-2; D is unclear. The CDR3 is 16 amino acids. V was shortened by 3 bases and J by 1 base, with 12 bases between the two germline ends. Germline V gene data show CDR1 as LNHDA and CDR2 as SQIVND (reference sequence). CDR3 sequence (DNA): TGTGCCAGTAGTATTTTGGTCGGATTGAACACCGGGGAGCTGTTTTTT. Translating it yields CASSILVGLNTGELFF.

The gene calls are TRBV7-2 and TRBJ2-7; D remains unclear. Germline CDR1 and CDR2: SGHTA and FQGNSA. Between the trimmed V and J ends, which lost 8 bases and 6 bases, there was a span of 11 bases. This CDR3 spans 11 amino acids. The CDR3 loop is CASGDILEQYF. The CDR3 bases are TGTGCCAGCGGAGATATTCTCGAGCAGTACTTC.

The chain couples TRBV5-1 to TRBJ1-1; 7 nucleotides agree with TRBD1. Trimming cost V 1 base and J 5 bases; bases outside gene matches: 14. The CDR3 contains 17 residues. CDR1 and CDR2 from the germline V gene are SGHRS and YFSETQ. This CDR3 is CASSLTAGLQGKTEAFF. The CDR3 DNA reads as TGCGCCAGCAGCTTGACTGCTGGACTACAGGGGAAGACTGAAGCTTTCTTT. Supplemented by reference TRBV5-1 and TRBJ1-1, the full variable domain reads KAGVTQTPRYLIKTRGQQVTLSCSPISGHRSVSWYQQTPGQGLQFLFEYFSETQRNKGNFPGRFSGRQFSNSRSEMNVSTLELGDSALYLCASSLTAGLQGKTEAFFGQGTRLTVV.

In this sample, this clone turned up once. The chain recombines TRBV19 with TRBJ2-2, with D possibly matching TRBD1 (5 bases). CDR3 length equals 13 residues. Looked up from germline, CDR1 is LNHDA and CDR2 is SQIVND (reference sequence). Trimming shortened V by 3 bases and J by 6 bases, and 8 bases separated the two germline ends. The chain's CDR3 is CASSIDRAGELFF. The DNA for the CDR3 is TGTGCCAGTAGTATCGACAGAGCCGGGGAGCTGTTTTTT.

V and J are TRBV6-1 and TRBJ2-3, with 11 bases matching TRBD1. From germline, CDR1 is MNHNS and CDR2 SASEGT. CDR3 length: 17 amino acids. V lost 3 bases and J lost 0; bases outside the gene matches: 5. The CDR3 sequence: CASSETGTGGSTDTQYF. CDR3 in DNA: TGTGCCAGCAGTGAGACCGGGACAGGGGGGAGCACAGATACGCAGTATTTT.